A selection of T cell receptor beta chains follows, all from one sample in a study of blood T cells in healthy people across ages. Each CDR3 protein is one row after TCRdb ran MiXCR on the 5' RACE reads. Of over a million distinct CDR3 sequences in the sample, roughly 64% were seen once. The sequencing sample was made of blood. Receptors were obtained from a man between 18 and 29 years old in good health. Each CDR3 is given with its conserved first and last residue. A D gene is named only where the DNA matches it firmly. Rows may omit the clone size; those that give it use once, few, many or a size class.

size	length	V	D	J	DNA	CDR3
NA	19	TRBV7-2	NA	TRBJ2-4	TGTGCCAGCAGCCACGAACGTCCCGGGACTGGTATAGCCAAAAACATTCAGTACTTC	CASSHERPGTGIAKNIQYF
NA	12	TRBV20-1	NA	TRBJ2-7	TGCAGTGCAGCGGCTCGGTTCTACGAGCAGTACTTC	CSAAARFYEQYF
NA	13	TRBV27	NA	TRBJ1-2	TGTGCCAGCAGTCTCCGGGCAGGGTATGGCTACACCTTC	CASSLRAGYGYTF
NA	11	TRBV20-1	NA	TRBJ1-1	TGCAGTGCTAAGGCGGGGCGTGAAGCTTTCTTT	CSAKAGREAFF
NA	16	TRBV4-1	TRBD1	TRBJ2-5	TGCGCCAGCAGCCAAGTTACAGGGGGCCTACGGGAGACCCAGTACTTC	CASSQVTGGLRETQYF
NA	12	TRBV7-2	NA	TRBJ2-7	TGTGCCAATGGAGATGGGGTCTACGAGCAGTACTTC	CANGDGVYEQYF
NA	12	TRBV5-1	NA	TRBJ2-7	TGCGCCAGCAGCTTGTCAGCTAGCGAGCAGTACTTC	CASSLSASEQYF
few	14	TRBV29-1	NA	TRBJ2-1	TGCAGCGTTGAAGATCTTGGGGAGAGGAATGAGCAGTTCTTC	CSVEDLGERNEQFF
NA	15	TRBV5-5	TRBD1	TRBJ2-7	TGTGCCAGCACCCCTGGTCGGGGACAGGCTGGCGAGCAGTACTTC	CASTPGRGQAGEQYF
NA	17	TRBV11-3	TRBD2	TRBJ2-3	TGTGCCAGCAGCTTAGGGACTAGCGGGGAGACCACAGATACGCAGTATTTT	CASSLGTSGETTDTQYF
few	15	TRBV20-1	NA	TRBJ2-3	TGCAGTGCTAGTGTTGGGAAATCTAGCACAGATACGCAGTATTTT	CSASVGKSSTDTQYF
few	15	TRBV28	TRBD2	TRBJ2-2	TGTGCCAGCAGTGAGGGGAGGGTAAACACCGGGGAGCTGTTTTTT	CASSEGRVNTGELFF
few	14	TRBV2	NA	TRBJ2-3	TGTGCCACGACCCCGGGAGTAGCCACAGATACGCAGTATTTT	CATTPGVATDTQYF
NA	14	TRBV6-6	NA	TRBJ1-5	TGTGCCAGCACTCGGACAGAGGGCAATCAGCCCCAGCATTTT	CASTRTEGNQPQHF
NA	16	TRBV25-1	TRBD2	TRBJ2-5	TGTGCCAGCAGTGAACTGGGACTAGCGGGAGTAGAGACCCAGTACTTC	CASSELGLAGVETQYF
NA	17	TRBV27	NA	TRBJ2-7	TGTGCCAGCAGTTTAAGACCCCTGACTGGAAATCTTGGCGAGCAGTACTTC	CASSLRPLTGNLGEQYF
few	13	TRBV10-2	NA	TRBJ2-4	TGCGCCAGCAGTGGGACAGTCGAAAACATTCAGTACTTC	CASSGTVENIQYF
NA	13	TRBV27	TRBD1	TRBJ2-5	TGTGCCACCGAGGACAGGGTGGAAGAGACCCAGTACTTC	CATEDRVEETQYF
NA	17	TRBV18	NA	TRBJ2-7	TGTGCCAGCTCACCGCCGGCAGGGGCCCATAGCTCCTACGAGCAGTACTTC	CASSPPAGAHSSYEQYF
few	14	TRBV4-1	NA	TRBJ2-4	TGCGCCAGCAGCCAAGCGGGAACCAAAAACATTCAGTACTTC	CASSQAGTKNIQYF
once	16	TRBV7-2	NA	TRBJ2-1	TGTGCCAGCAGCTATGACGGGAGTCACCCCAACAATGAGCAGTTCTTC	CASSYDGSHPNNEQFF
NA	15	TRBV27	TRBD1	TRBJ2-5	TGTGCCAGCAGTCCCGGGACAGGTTACCAAGAGACCCAGTACTTC	CASSPGTGYQETQYF
NA	15	TRBV3-1	TRBD1	TRBJ1-5	TGTGCCAGCAGCCCCGGCGGGACAGCCGGGAGGAACCAGCATTTT	CASSPGGTAGRNQHF
once	16	TRBV7-9	TRBD1	TRBJ1-6	TGTGCCAGCAGCACCTGGACAGGGGCGTATAATTCACCCCTCCACTTT	CASSTWTGAYNSPLHF
NA	16	TRBV4-2	TRBD2	TRBJ2-1	TGTGCCAGCAACCCGGTGCCGGGACTAGAGCACAATGAGCAGTTCTTC	CASNPVPGLEHNEQFF
NA	14	TRBV20-1	NA	TRBJ1-1	TGCAGTGCTAGAGATCCTGGCGGGTCGGGTGAAGCTTTCTTT	CSARDPGGSGEAFF
NA	14	TRBV14	TRBD2	TRBJ2-3	TGTGCCAGCAGCAACGGACTAGTCGCAGATACGCAGTATTTT	CASSNGLVADTQYF
NA	14	TRBV12-3/TRBV12-4	NA	TRBJ1-5	TGTGCCAGCAGTCCTAGACAGGTGAATCAGCCCCAGCATTTT	CASSPRQVNQPQHF
once	15	TRBV20-1	NA	TRBJ2-3	TGCAGTGCCCCCAAGCTGGCGGGGAGCACAGATACGCAGTATTTT	CSAPKLAGSTDTQYF
NA	16	TRBV7-2	NA	TRBJ1-4	TGTGCCAGCAGCTTAGGCGTTGGGGCTCCGAATGAAAAACTGTTTTTT	CASSLGVGAPNEKLFF
few	14	TRBV25-1	NA	TRBJ1-2	TGTGCCAGCAGTGAACCCGGACAGTCCTATGGCTACACCTTC	CASSEPGQSYGYTF
NA	15	TRBV12-3/TRBV12-4	NA	TRBJ2-6	TGTGCCAGCAGTCAAATACGTGTTGGGGCCAACGTCCTGACTTTC	CASSQIRVGANVLTF
NA	15	TRBV15	NA	TRBJ2-5	TGTGCCACCAGCAGAGATGGCGACCCTGGGGAGACCCAGTACTTC	CATSRDGDPGETQYF
NA	15	TRBV20-1	TRBD1	TRBJ2-2	TGCAGTGCTAGAGCCGGGACAGGGGGCATCGGGGAGCTGTTTTTT	CSARAGTGGIGELFF
few	18	TRBV7-8	TRBD2	TRBJ2-7	TGTGCCAGCAGCTTAGGCACGGGACTAGCGGGAGGGCTCCACGAGCAGTACTTC	CASSLGTGLAGGLHEQYF
NA	14	TRBV28	NA	TRBJ2-7	TGTGCCAGCAGTTTATCGGCAGGAGTCGGTGAGCAGTACTTC	CASSLSAGVGEQYF
NA	13	TRBV12-3/TRBV12-4	NA	TRBJ1-2	TGTGCCAGCAGTCCAACAGGGTTAAATGGCTACACCTTC	CASSPTGLNGYTF
once	12	TRBV10-2	NA	TRBJ2-1	TGCGCCAGCTTAGGGCTTTACAATGAGCAGTTCTTC	CASLGLYNEQFF
NA	11	TRBV29-1	NA	TRBJ1-2	TGCAGCGTTGGGGATAGTGGTGGCCACACCTTC	CSVGDSGGHTF
NA	14	TRBV6-6	NA	TRBJ1-2	TGTGCCAGCAGTTCAGGGTTTAATAACTATGGCTACACCTTC	CASSSGFNNYGYTF
few	13	TRBV29-1	NA	TRBJ1-2	TGCAGCGTTGAAGTCCCAGGAAACTATGGCTACACCTTC	CSVEVPGNYGYTF
few	10	TRBV29-1	NA	TRBJ2-1	TGCAGCTCGGAGGGAAATGAGCAGTTCTTC	CSSEGNEQFF